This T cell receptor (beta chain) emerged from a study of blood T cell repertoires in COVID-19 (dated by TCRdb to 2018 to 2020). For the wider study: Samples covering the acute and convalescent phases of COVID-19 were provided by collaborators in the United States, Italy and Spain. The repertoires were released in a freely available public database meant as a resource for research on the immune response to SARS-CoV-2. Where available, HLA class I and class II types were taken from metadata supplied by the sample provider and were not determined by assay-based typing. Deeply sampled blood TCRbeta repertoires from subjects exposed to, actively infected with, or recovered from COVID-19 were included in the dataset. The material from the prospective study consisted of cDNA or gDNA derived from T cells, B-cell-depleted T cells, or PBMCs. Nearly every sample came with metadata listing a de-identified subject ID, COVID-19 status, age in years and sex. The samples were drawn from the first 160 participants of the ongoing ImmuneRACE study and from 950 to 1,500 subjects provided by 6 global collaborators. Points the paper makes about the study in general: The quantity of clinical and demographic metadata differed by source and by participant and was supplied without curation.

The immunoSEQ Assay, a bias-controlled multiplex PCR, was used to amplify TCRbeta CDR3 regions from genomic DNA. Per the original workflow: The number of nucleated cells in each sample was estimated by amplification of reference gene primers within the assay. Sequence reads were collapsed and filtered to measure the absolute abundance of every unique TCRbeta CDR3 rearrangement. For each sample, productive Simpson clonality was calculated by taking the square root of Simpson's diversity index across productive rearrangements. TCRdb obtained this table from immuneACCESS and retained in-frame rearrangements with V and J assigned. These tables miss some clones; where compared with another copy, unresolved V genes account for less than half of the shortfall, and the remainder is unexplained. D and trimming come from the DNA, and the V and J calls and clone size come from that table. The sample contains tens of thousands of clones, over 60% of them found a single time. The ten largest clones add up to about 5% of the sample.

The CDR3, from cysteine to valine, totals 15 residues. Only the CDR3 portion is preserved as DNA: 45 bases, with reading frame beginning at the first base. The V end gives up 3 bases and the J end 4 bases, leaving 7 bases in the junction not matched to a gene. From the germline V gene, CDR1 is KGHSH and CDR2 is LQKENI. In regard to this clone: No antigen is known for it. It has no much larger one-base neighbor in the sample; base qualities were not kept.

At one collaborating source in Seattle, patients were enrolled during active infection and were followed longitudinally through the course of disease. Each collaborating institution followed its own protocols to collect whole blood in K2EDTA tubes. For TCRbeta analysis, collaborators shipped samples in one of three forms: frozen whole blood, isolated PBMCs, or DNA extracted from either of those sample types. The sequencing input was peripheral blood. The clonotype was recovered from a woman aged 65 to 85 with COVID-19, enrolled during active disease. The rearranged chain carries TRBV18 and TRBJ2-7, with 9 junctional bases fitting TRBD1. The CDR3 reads CASSPGTGHMYEQYV. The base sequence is TGTGCCAGCTCACCCGGGACAGGGCACATGTACGAGCAGTACGTC.